The present entry profiles one T cell receptor beta chain with its context. Sequenced by immunoSEQ multiplex PCR; TCRdb stores in-frame clones only, minus some. The table records about 76,000 clones, about 86% of them present only once. The data originate from a study of technical replicates of blood from a few donors. Germline loops: CDR1 MNHNS, CDR2 SASEGT. This CDR3 region has 17 residues. V lost 4 bases and J lost 4; bases outside the gene matches: 12. This chain links TRBV6-1 with TRBJ2-1, with 8 bases identical to TRBD2. This clonotype was sampled from a human donor in good health. Some clones in this sample may be carry-over from other donors' samples. Sequenced material: PBMCs. The CDR3 loop is CASSVERGPTLYNEQFF. CDR3 sequence (DNA): TGTGCCAGCAGTGTTGAGCGGGGGCCGACATTATACAATGAGCAGTTCTTC.